The 23 T cell receptor beta chains below were found in one sample sequenced in a study of blood T cells in healthy people across ages. Then a second PCR, running roughly 7 to 11 cycles, was carried out with a sample-barcoded 5' primer and a J-beta primer mix. TCRdb itself ran the 5' RACE reads through MiXCR, one entry per CDR3 protein. The profile covers about 670,000 distinct CDR3 sequences, with about 43% appearing a single time and around 30% taken by the ten largest. The material sequenced was blood. Source of these receptors: an elderly man in good health.

The gene calls are TRBV9 and TRBJ2-3; D remains unclear. The CDR3 extends over 17 amino acids. Per the germline V gene, CDR1 is SGDLS and CDR2 is YYNGEE. Trimming left V 8 bases short and J 2 bases short, with 24 bases between. CDR3 residues: CASSPHIEARNTDTQYF. The CDR3 DNA reads as TGTGCCAGTAGCCCTCACATCGAAGCGCGGAACACAGATACGCAGTATTTT.

The rearrangement uses TRBV6-5 and TRBJ2-1; weak D call: TRBD2 (7 bases). The CDR3 length is 12 residues. The V gene's germline CDR1 is MNHEY and CDR2 SVGAGI. V was clipped by 11 bases and J by 6 bases, with 14 bases between them. The DNA for the CDR3 is TGTGCCTCTGGCGGGGGCCGCAATGAGCAGTTCTTC. Residues: CASGGGRNEQFF.

This chain connects TRBV11-2 to TRBJ2-5; tentatively, D is TRBD1 (5 bases). The V gene's germline CDR1 is SGHAT and CDR2 FQNNGV. V lost 3 bases to trimming and J lost 2 bases, with 13 bases between them. The CDR3 contains 15 residues. CDR3 DNA sequence: TGTGCCAGCAGCTTCCGACTGGGGCTACAAGAGACCCAGTACTTC. Protein sequence: CASSFRLGLQETQYF.

This clonotype was counted only a few times. This chain links TRBV7-9 with TRBJ2-1, with D perhaps TRBD1 (6 bases). Trimming took 5 bases from V and 1 from J, leaving 15 bases between them. This CDR3 has 16 amino acids. Germline loops: CDR1 SEHNR, CDR2 FQNEAQ (reference sequence). The CDR3 nucleotides read TGTGCCAGCAGCGTCTCAACAGGGCCTTCCTACAATGAGCAGTTCTTC. It yields the protein CASSVSTGPSYNEQFF. Filled out from reference TRBV7-9 and TRBJ2-1, the complete variable domain reads DTGVSQNPRHKITKRGQNVTFRCDPISEHNRLYWYRQTLGQGPEFLTYFQNEAQLEKSRLLSDRFSAERPKGSFSTLEIQRTEQGDSAMYLCASSVSTGPSYNEQFFGPGTRLTVL.

The CDR3 reads CASSFLATTEQYF. The CDR3 DNA sequence: TGTGCCAGCAGTTTCCTCGCTACTACCGAGCAGTACTTC. This sequence joins TRBV27 and TRBJ2-4; unclear D gene. Gene TRBJ2-7 matches the end of the DNA better, so the J call may be wrong. Germline CDR1 is MNHEY and CDR2 is SMNVEV (reference sequence). The CDR3 totals 13 residues.

To note about this clonotype: This could be a read error, since a much larger clone is one nucleotide away. CDR3 sequence: CSAPVSNTDTQYF. Written as DNA, the CDR3 is TGCAGTGCCCCGGTTAGCAACACAGATACGCAGTATTTT. V usage is TRBV20-1 and J usage is TRBJ2-3; D gene unclear. The germline gives CDR1 DFQATT, CDR2 SNEGSKA (reference sequence). The CDR3 runs 13 residues. Trimming took off 6 bases at V and 2 bases at J, with 12 bases between the two ends.

This clonotype came up a few times. V and J are TRBV6-2 or TRBV6-3 and TRBJ2-5; 7 bases are a match to TRBD1. Trimming at V came to 5 bases and at J to 3 bases, leaving 3 bases not matched to a gene. CDR1 is MNHEY and CDR2 is SVGEGT in the germline V gene. The CDR3 covers 13 residues. The CDR3 sequence: CASSIQGEETQYF. The CDR3 nucleotides read TGTGCCAGCAGTATTCAGGGGGAAGAGACCCAGTACTTC.

This clonotype was counted at least ten times. The genes are TRBV12-3 or TRBV12-4 and TRBJ1-1, with 8 bases aligning to TRBD1. V trimming: 5 bases; J trimming: 5 bases; junction bases outside the gene matches: 7. The CDR3 contains 14 residues. For the CDR3, the DNA is TGTGCCAGCAGTCTTACTACAGGGGGGACTGAAGCTTTCTTT. Translating gives CASSLTTGGTEAFF.

V gene TRBV20-1 combines with J gene TRBJ2-7; D gene uncertain. This CDR3 has 12 residues. The V gene lost 3 bases and the J gene lost 3 bases, with 9 bases spanning the gap. Germline CDR1 reads DFQATT; CDR2 reads SNEGSKA (reference sequence). CDR3 sequence (DNA): TGCAGTGCTAGGAGAAGTCTCTACGAGCAGTACTTC. Translated, it gives CSARRSLYEQYF.

This clonotype was found a few times. Since a much larger clone is just one base distant, this may be a read error. V usage is TRBV7-9 and J usage is TRBJ2-5; 9 nucleotides line up with TRBD1. This CDR3 contains 15 residues. V gave up 4 bases and J gave up 11 bases; unmatched junction bases: 14. In germline, CDR1 is SEHNR, CDR2 FQNEAQ (reference sequence). CDR3 protein: CASSYTGTGYNEQYF. The DNA of the CDR3 is TGTGCCAGCAGCTACACCGGGACAGGGTACAATGAGCAGTACTTC.

The V call is TRBV7-9, the J call TRBJ2-1; D gene unclear. Germline V gene lookup returns CDR1 SEHNR and CDR2 FQNEAQ (reference sequence). The V gene lost 1 base and the J gene lost 8 bases, with 15 bases spanning the gap. The CDR3 totals 15 residues. The CDR3 spells CASSLVVGQLDEQFF. The CDR3 nucleotides are TGTGCCAGCAGCTTAGTTGTAGGGCAGCTGGATGAGCAGTTCTTC.

This clonotype occurred many times. The V and J genes are TRBV27 and TRBJ1-2, with D possibly being TRBD1 (5 bases). V lost 4 bases and J lost 5, with 14 bases in between. The germline V gene encodes CDR1 MNHEY and CDR2 SMNVEV (reference sequence). CDR3 size: 14 residues. The CDR3 DNA follows: TGTGCCAGCAGTTCGGGGCGGTTCGATTATGGCTACACCTTC. Translated: CASSSGRFDYGYTF.

This sequence joins TRBV29-1 and TRBJ1-1, with D maybe TRBD1 (5 bases). The V gene lost 7 bases and the J gene lost 6 bases, with 18 bases spanning the gap. This CDR3 has 13 residues. Germline CDR1 and CDR2: SQVTM and ANQGSEA. CDR3 nucleotides: TGCAGCGGGGTCGGGGGGTCGTACGCTGAAGCTTTCTTT. Protein: CSGVGGSYAEAFF.

The V call is TRBV5-1, the J call TRBJ2-5; D is perhaps TRBD1 (7 bases). The J call could be wrong; TRBJ2-7 is a better fit for the DNA end. CDR3 length: 20 residues. CDR1 SGHRS and CDR2 YFSETQ come from the germline V gene. CDR3 DNA: TGCGCCAGCAGCCGAGTACGGACAGGCGCCCGGGGTGGGAGGCTCGACGAGCAGTACTTC. It codes for CASSRVRTGARGGRLDEQYF.

This clonotype was counted many times. V usage is TRBV29-1 and J usage is TRBJ2-3; TRBD1 aligns across 9 bases. The V gene's germline CDR1 is SQVTM and CDR2 ANQGSEA. This CDR3 has 16 amino acids. V was clipped by 5 bases and J by 2 bases; unmatched bases: 11. The CDR3 spells CSVHLMGDRVTDTQYF. The DNA for the CDR3 is TGCAGCGTTCACCTCATGGGGGACAGGGTCACAGATACGCAGTATTTT.

This clonotype was picked up a small number of times. The V and J genes are TRBV28 and TRBJ2-5; D uncertain. This CDR3 has 15 residues. Trimming removed 5 bases from V and 0 bases from J, with 13 bases in between. The V gene's germline CDR1 is MDHEN and CDR2 SYDVKM. The CDR3 spells CASSARDVDQETQYF. DNA of the CDR3: TGTGCCAGCAGTGCCCGAGACGTGGACCAAGAGACCCAGTACTTC.

V usage is TRBV4-3 and J usage is TRBJ2-2, with TRBD2 identical over 10 bases. From germline, CDR1 is LGHNA and CDR2 YSLEER. V was clipped by 2 bases and J by 7 bases; unmatched bases: 7. The CDR3 loop spans 16 amino acids. CDR3 protein: CASSQPSGGRDGELFF. CDR3 coding DNA: TGCGCCAGCAGCCAACCTAGCGGGGGTCGTGACGGGGAGCTGTTTTTT.

This clonotype was counted many times. The chain employs TRBV29-1 and TRBJ2-1, with D perhaps TRBD1 or TRBD2 (5 bases each). The germline gives CDR1 SQVTM, CDR2 ANQGSEA. V lost 1 base and J lost 4, with 11 bases in between. The CDR3 extends over 14 amino acids. The CDR3 DNA sequence: TGCAGCGTTGAAGGGAGGCCAGGGTACAATGAGCAGTTCTTC. It yields the protein CSVEGRPGYNEQFF.

Concerning this clonotype itself: This may come from a read error, since a much larger clone is one base off. The CDR3, as DNA: TGCAGCACCAAAGAAGGGCGGCTCCGCTACACCTTC. Its protein is CSTKEGRLRYTF. This chain connects TRBV29-1 to TRBJ1-2; no reliable D call. Between the trimmed V and J ends, which lost 8 bases and 9 bases, there was a span of 19 bases. Germline V gene sequence: CDR1 SQVTM, CDR2 ANQGSEA. This CDR3 comprises 12 residues.

The chain joins TRBV7-9 to TRBJ2-7, with 7 bases lining up with TRBD1. With the DNA end fitting TRBJ2-5 better, the J assignment may be wrong. Germline assignment: CDR1 SEHNR and CDR2 FQNEAQ (reference sequence). The CDR3 contains 18 residues. This chain's CDR3 is CASSPGGHPPRATETQYF. The DNA of the CDR3 is TGTGCCAGCAGCCCAGGGGGACACCCCCCCAGAGCAACAGAGACCCAGTACTTC.

Worth noting for this clonotype: Just one base apart from a much larger clone, this may be a read error. The chain combines TRBV7-2 with TRBJ2-6; 9 bases agree with TRBD2. Losses at the gene ends were 5 bases for V and 0 bases for J; bases not matched to a gene: 8. The CDR3 loop spans 18 amino acids. Germline V gene lookup returns CDR1 SGHTA and CDR2 FQGNSA. The CDR3 loop is CASSIRLAALSGANVLTF. For the CDR3, the DNA is TGTGCCAGCAGCATAAGACTAGCGGCGCTCTCTGGGGCCAACGTCCTGACTTTC.

At least ten counts were recorded for this clonotype. The chain couples TRBV28 to TRBJ2-1; TRBD2 matches 14 bases. V dropped 5 bases and J dropped 9; count of bases not matched to a gene: 9. The germline gives CDR1 MDHEN, CDR2 SYDVKM. The CDR3 sequence is 16 residues long. The CDR3 DNA sequence: TGTGCCAGCAGTCCTATGACTAGCGGGAGGGTGGGTGAGCAGTTCTTC. Translated: CASSPMTSGRVGEQFF.

This clonotype was seen a few times. With a much larger clone just one base away, this may be a read error. The J gene is TRBJ2-5, the V gene TRBV4-2; 9 positions match TRBD2. With V trimmed by 4 bases and J by 11 bases, 17 bases remained unmatched. Germline V gene lookup returns CDR1 LGHNA and CDR2 YNFKEQ. The CDR3 is made up of 16 amino acids. The CDR3 nucleotides are TGTGCCAGCAGCCCCTATGGGCGGGAGGGTCGGAATGAGCAGTACTTC. Protein: CASSPYGREGRNEQYF.